These 30 T cell receptor beta chains came from one sample sequenced in a study of immune characterization of retroperitoneal liposarcoma. TCRdb reanalysed the PCR reads using MiXCR and keeps one entry per CDR3 protein. There are about 9,700 distinct CDR3 sequences in the sample; 25% to 30% occur only once, and 8.5% lies in the top ten. Source material: tumor tissue. These receptors were obtained from a female donor with retroperitoneal liposarcoma.

By proportion, this clonotype is medium-sized (0.01 to 0.1%). The rearrangement links TRBV12-3 or TRBV12-4 to TRBJ2-7; D uncertain. The CDR3 totals 13 residues. V lost 2 bases to trimming and J lost 6 bases, with 11 bases between them. This CDR3 reads CASSLTQSSEQYF. CDR3 coding DNA: TGTGCCAGCAGTTTAACACAATCCAGCGAGCAGTACTTC.

The chain carries TRBV6-1 and TRBJ2-4, with TRBD2 as a possible D gene (6 bases). Per germline, CDR1 MNHNS and CDR2 SASEGT. V was trimmed by 6 bases and J by 13 bases, leaving 16 bases between them. The CDR3 sequence is 12 residues long. The CDR3 region has the DNA TGTGCCAGCAGCTCCTACACGGGAGAGCAGTACTTC. This codes for CASSSYTGEQYF.

By frequency in the sample, this clonotype is large. The chain has TRBV7-2 and TRBJ2-1; TRBD1 is a possible D gene (6 bases). This CDR3 is 15 amino acids long. Trimming pared 3 bases from V and 10 bases from J, leaving 19 bases between. Germline V gene data show CDR1 as SGHTA and CDR2 as FQGNSA. For the CDR3, the DNA is TGTGCCAGCAGCTTCTTCCGGACAGACTCCTACGAGCAGTTCTTC. Translating it yields CASSFFRTDSYEQFF.

This chain joins TRBV11-1 and TRBJ2-1, with 8 bases fitting TRBD2. CDR3 length: 14 residues. Per germline, CDR1 SGHAT and CDR2 FQDESV (reference sequence). The V and J ends lost 5 bases and 10 bases, in that order; junction bases with no gene match: 10. The CDR3 spells CASSRTSRTYEQFF. The CDR3, as DNA: TGTGCCAGCAGCCGGACTAGCAGAACCTACGAGCAGTTCTTC.

In its sample, this clonotype was seen a few times. A junction end diverges from the germline sequence, so it may reflect a read error. V usage is TRBV27 and J usage is TRBJ2-4; no firm D call. Near its end, the DNA agrees better with TRBJ2-7, so the J call may be wrong. The CDR3 consists of 14 residues. Looked up from germline, CDR1 is MNHEY and CDR2 is SMNVEV (reference sequence). DNA for the CDR3: TGTGCCAGCGGTTTAAAACCCGATCCCTACGAGCAGTACTTC. Its protein product is CASGLKPDPYEQYF.

In its sample, this clonotype ranks as medium-sized. The chain joins TRBV6-1 to TRBJ2-3; 12 bases are shared with TRBD2. The CDR3 has 13 residues. Germline V CDR1 and CDR2: MNHNS, SASEGT. V lost 8 bases to trimming and J lost 5 bases; unmatched junction nucleotides: 2. CDR3 in DNA: TGTGCCAGCGAGACTAGCGGGGGAGATACGCAGTATTTT. It translates to CASETSGGDTQYF.

The V call is TRBV7-2, the J call TRBJ1-3, with D perhaps matching TRBD1 (5 bases). This CDR3 comprises 15 residues. Germline V gives CDR1 SGHTA, CDR2 FQGNSA. V was clipped by 5 bases and J by 8 bases, with 19 bases between them. The CDR3 is CASSARRVPRDTIYF. The CDR3 DNA sequence: TGTGCCAGCAGCGCGCGCAGGGTCCCCAGGGACACCATATATTTT.

This clonotype was recorded at least ten times. The genes are TRBV27 and TRBJ2-5, with no clear D. The CDR3 spans 16 residues. Germline V gene data show CDR1 as MNHEY and CDR2 as SMNVEV (reference sequence). V was shortened by 5 bases and J by 2 bases, with 18 bases between the two germline ends. The CDR3 DNA is TGTGCCAGCAGTCCCCGAACGACTTCGCAACAAGAGACCCAGTACTTC. This encodes CASSPRTTSQQETQYF.

The rearrangement links TRBV11-3 to TRBJ2-1; the match to TRBD2 covers 12 bases. This CDR3 comprises 16 residues. Germline lookup yields CDR1 SGHNT and CDR2 YENEEA. The trim removed 5 bases at V and 1 base at J, leaving 3 bases unmatched. CDR3 region: CASSTTSGGSYNEQFF. The CDR3 bases are TGTGCCAGCAGCACGACTAGCGGGGGATCCTACAATGAGCAGTTCTTC.

This clonotype is labeled medium-sized. The rearrangement links TRBV6-1 to TRBJ2-1; no clear D gene. The assigned J gene may be wrong: the sequence end matches TRBJ2-7 better. Germline-derived CDR1 and CDR2 are MNHNS and SASEGT. This CDR3 comprises 15 residues. The CDR3 coding sequence is TGTGCCAGCAGTGAAGCGCTAACAGTCGCCTACGAGCAGTACTTC. This encodes CASSEALTVAYEQYF.

This clonotype was recorded at least ten times. This chain uses TRBV7-6 with TRBJ2-1; D might be TRBD2 (6 bases). Germline V gene sequence: CDR1 SGHVS, CDR2 FNYEAQ. The CDR3 runs to 13 residues. Trimming took off 1 base at V and 13 bases at J, with 14 bases between the two ends. The CDR3 loop reads CASSLEGLGTQFF. DNA for the CDR3: TGTGCCAGCAGCTTAGAGGGACTGGGGACCCAGTTCTTC.

This clonotype is medium-sized by share. The chain joins TRBV7-2 to TRBJ2-5; D remains ambiguous. The CDR3 totals 14 residues. Trimming took 6 bases from V and 5 from J, leaving 16 bases between them. CDR1 and CDR2 (germline): SGHTA, FQGNSA. CDR3 sequence (DNA): TGTGCCAGCAGGGCTGCGGATATATTGGAGACCCAGTACTTC. Translation gives CASRAADILETQYF.

V gene TRBV12-3 or TRBV12-4 combines with J gene TRBJ2-1; 9 bases map to TRBD2. The V gene end was trimmed by 3 bases and the J gene end by 13 bases; junction bases not matched to a gene: 13. CDR3 length: 15 residues. The CDR3 coding sequence is TGTGCCAGCAGTTTTATAGCGGGGGACCAAGAGACCCAGTTCTTC. Translation: CASSFIAGDQETQFF.

This chain uses TRBV7-2 with TRBJ1-4; D is unresolved. Trimming pared 5 bases from V and 8 bases from J, leaving 12 bases between. CDR1 is SGHTA and CDR2 is FQGNSA in the germline V gene. The CDR3 is 13 amino acids. CDR3 loop: CASSTNRWEKLFF. Written as DNA, the CDR3 is TGTGCCAGCAGCACCAATAGGTGGGAAAAACTGTTTTTT.

In its sample, this clonotype ranks as medium-sized. The gene calls are TRBV7-9 and TRBJ2-3; D gene ambiguous. This CDR3 spans 14 amino acids. V lost 2 bases, J lost 3 bases, and 9 bases lay in between. Germline-derived CDR1 and CDR2 are SEHNR and FQNEAQ (reference sequence). The CDR3 nucleotides are TGTGCCAGCAGCTTATCGCTGAGGACAGATACGCAGTATTTT. This encodes CASSLSLRTDTQYF.

This clonotype is termed large. The J gene is TRBJ1-6, the V gene TRBV6-1; maybe TRBD1 (6 bases). This CDR3 is 15 amino acids long. V was pared by 11 bases and J by 7 bases, with 21 bases between. Germline CDR1 MNHNS, CDR2 SASEGT. This CDR3 reads CAGTQGAGGNSPLHF. The CDR3, as DNA: TGTGCCGGAACACAGGGAGCGGGCGGGAATTCACCCCTCCACTTT.

This chain uses TRBV7-6 with TRBJ2-5; TRBD1 agrees at 10 bases. V lost 7 bases and J lost 5; bases outside the gene matches: 7. The CDR3 consists of 14 residues. CDR1 and CDR2 (germline): SGHVS, FNYEAQ. This chain's CDR3 is CASKRDRGRETQYF. The CDR3 DNA sequence: TGTGCCAGCAAGAGGGACAGGGGTAGGGAGACCCAGTACTTC. Combining the CDR3 with reference TRBV7-6 and TRBJ2-5 gives the whole variable domain GAGVSQSPRYKVTKRGQDVALRCDPISGHVSLYWYRQALGQGPEFLTYFNYEAQQDKSGLPNDRFSAERPEGSISTLTIQRTEQRDSAMYRCASKRDRGRETQYFGPGTRLLVL.

This clonotype was found many times. The chain couples TRBV12-3 or TRBV12-4 to TRBJ2-3, with TRBD2 as a possible D gene (5 bases). V was pared by 5 bases and J by 4 bases, with 7 bases between. The CDR3 is made up of 12 amino acids. The CDR3 DNA follows: TGTGCCAGCAGTCAGGAGGCAGATACGCAGTATTTT. Protein: CASSQEADTQYF.

This chain links TRBV4-1 with TRBJ2-5; a weak D match, TRBD2 (6 bases). The end of the DNA fits TRBJ2-7 better, so the J call may be wrong. The CDR3 is made up of 17 amino acids. The germline V gene has CDR1 MGHRA and CDR2 YSYEKL. Here the CDR3 DNA reads TGCGCCAGCAGCCAAGACGTTAGGCGGGGACCCCTTTACGAGCAGTACTTC. Its protein is CASSQDVRRGPLYEQYF.

As regards this clonotype: This may be a read error, as it is one base from a much larger clone. This chain connects TRBV11-1 to TRBJ2-5, with 8 bases lining up with TRBD2. The closer fit of TRBJ2-7 to the DNA end suggests the J call may be wrong. The CDR3 totals 15 residues. The V gene's germline CDR1 is SGHAT and CDR2 FQDESV (reference sequence). The CDR3 DNA sequence: TGTGCCAGCAGCTTAGCCTCCGGGAGGGTCCGCGAGCAGTACTTC. This encodes CASSLASGRVREQYF.

This clonotype counts as medium-sized. The chain has TRBV7-2 and TRBJ2-1; 9 positions agree with TRBD2. The end of the DNA fits TRBJ2-7 better, so the J call may be wrong. The CDR3 is 16 residues long. CDR1 and CDR2 from the germline V gene are SGHTA and FQGNSA. The CDR3 sequence is CASSKSRAGGEVEQYF. The CDR3 DNA reads TGTGCCAGCAGCAAGAGTCGGGCGGGAGGGGAAGTCGAGCAGTACTTC.

This clonotype has more than one count but fewer than ten. The chain uses TRBV6-4 and TRBJ2-1; 7 nucleotides match TRBD1. This CDR3 comprises 10 residues. The germline V gene has CDR1 MRHNA and CDR2 SNTAGT. In DNA form, the CDR3 reads TGTAGGGACAGCCACCCCGAGCAGTTCTTC. Translation gives CRDSHPEQFF.

The V call is TRBV27, the J call TRBJ2-3; 8 nucleotides line up with TRBD1. V trimming: 6 bases; J trimming: 4 bases; junction bases outside the gene matches: 6. Germline V gene sequence: CDR1 MNHEY, CDR2 SMNVEV (reference sequence). The CDR3 length is 14 residues. CDR3 in DNA: TGTGCCAGCAGCCGCGGACAGGGTGCAGATACGCAGTATTTT. As protein: CASSRGQGADTQYF.

A few counts support this clonotype. The chain uses TRBV6-1 and TRBJ2-6; D not certain. Germline CDR1 is MNHNS and CDR2 is SASEGT. Trimming cost V 9 bases and J 2 bases, with 14 bases left between them. The CDR3 has 15 residues. CDR3 coding DNA: TGTGCCAGTAGCTCAGTAGGGCCTGGGGCCAACGTCCTGACTTTC. This encodes CASSSVGPGANVLTF.

This clonotype has ten or more counts. The rearrangement links TRBV11-3 to TRBJ2-3, with D unclear. The CDR3 totals 13 residues. The germline V and J ends were trimmed by 5 bases and 1 base, with 7 bases remaining between them. Germline V lookup: CDR1 SGHNT, CDR2 YENEEA. The CDR3 sequence is CASSPHGTDTQYF. The DNA of the CDR3 is TGTGCCAGCAGCCCGCACGGCACAGATACGCAGTATTTT.

The chain couples TRBV3-1 to TRBJ1-1; the D gene is possibly TRBD1 (5 bases). CDR1 is LGHDT, CDR2 YNNKEL, per germline (reference sequence). Trimming took 1 base from V and 5 from J, leaving 11 bases between them. CDR3 length: 14 amino acids. CDR3 sequence: CASSQVQGETEAFF. The CDR3 bases are TGTGCCAGCAGCCAAGTCCAGGGAGAGACTGAAGCTTTCTTT.

J is TRBJ1-2 and V is TRBV6-1; possibly TRBD1 for D (6 bases). Germline V lookup: CDR1 MNHNS, CDR2 SASEGT. This CDR3 comprises 13 residues. V lost 8 bases to trimming and J lost 7 bases, with 17 bases between them. The CDR3 DNA reads TGTGCCAGCGGTGCGCAGGGGTTAAGTGGCTACACCTTC. Its protein product is CASGAQGLSGYTF.

Sample share makes this clonotype medium-sized. The chain uses TRBV6-1 and TRBJ1-1; D gene ambiguous. This CDR3 is built from 13 residues. Germline V gives CDR1 MNHNS, CDR2 SASEGT. Trimming removed 2 bases at V and 4 bases at J, with 8 bases between. The CDR3 region is CASSENLGTEAFF. The CDR3, as DNA: TGTGCCAGCAGTGAAAACCTGGGCACTGAAGCTTTCTTT.

This clonotype is deemed medium-sized. V and J are TRBV6-6 and TRBJ2-1; 7 bases are a match to TRBD2. Unmatched junction bases numbered 14, after V lost 2 bases and J lost 13 bases. The CDR3 length is 15 residues. The V gene's germline CDR1 is MNHNY and CDR2 SVGAGI (reference sequence). The CDR3, as DNA: TGTGCCAGCAGTTACCAGGCCGGGGGAGGGAGGACCCAGTTCTTC. Translated: CASSYQAGGGRTQFF.

This clonotype was seen repeatedly, ten times or more. The chain uses TRBV11-3 and TRBJ2-1; D call uncertain. The DNA matches TRBJ2-5 better at its end, which makes the J call doubtful. Germline V gene data show CDR1 as SGHNT and CDR2 as YENEEA. The CDR3 length is 12 residues. The CDR3 coding sequence is TGTGCCAGCAGCTTAGGAAATGGCTTCCAGTACTTC. Its translation: CASSLGNGFQYF.